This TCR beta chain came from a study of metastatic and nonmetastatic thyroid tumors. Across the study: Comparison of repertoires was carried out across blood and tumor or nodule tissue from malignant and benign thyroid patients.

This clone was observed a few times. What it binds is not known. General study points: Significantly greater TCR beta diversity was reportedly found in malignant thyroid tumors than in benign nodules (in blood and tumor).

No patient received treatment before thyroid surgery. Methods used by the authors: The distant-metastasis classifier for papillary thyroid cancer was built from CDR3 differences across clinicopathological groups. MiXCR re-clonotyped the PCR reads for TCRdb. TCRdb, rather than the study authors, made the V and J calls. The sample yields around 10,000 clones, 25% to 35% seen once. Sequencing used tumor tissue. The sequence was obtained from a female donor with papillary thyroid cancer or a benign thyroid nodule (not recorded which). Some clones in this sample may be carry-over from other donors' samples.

CDR3 loop: CASSWTGYGYTF. The CDR3 nucleotides are TGTGCCAGCAGTTGGACAGGCTATGGCTACACCTTC. J is TRBJ1-2 and V is TRBV2, with 7 nucleotides matching TRBD1. With V trimmed by 5 bases and J by 4 bases, 1 base remained unmatched. The germline gives CDR1 SNHLY, CDR2 FYNNEI. The CDR3 is made up of 12 amino acids.